The 32 T cell receptor beta chains below come from one sample, sequenced in a study of cytomegalovirus exposure and HLA in healthy donors. PCR amplification relied on 60 Vbeta primers (plus 13 Jbeta primers). Measured with immunoSEQ multiplex PCR; TCRdb has only the in-frame clones, and not every one. The data show roughly 130,000 clones, with approximately 72% seen just once and over 1.5% held by the top ten. Sequenced: PBMCs. The receptor set was obtained from a man aged 18 to 29 in good health and CMV-seronegative.

The chain combines TRBV5-5 with TRBJ1-5; D remains ambiguous. The CDR3 loop spans 16 amino acids. Trimming left V 0 bases short and J 10 bases short, with 20 bases between. Germline CDR1 SGHKS, CDR2 YYEKEE (reference sequence). For the CDR3, the DNA is TGTGCCAGCAGCTTGGGTGCGACATTCGCTTTGGGCCCCCAGCATTTT. It encodes CASSLGATFALGPQHF.

Only one count was recorded for this clone. The genes are TRBV2 and TRBJ1-3, with D unresolved. The germline V and J ends were trimmed by 8 bases and 0 bases, with 14 bases remaining between them. This CDR3 spans 15 amino acids. From germline, CDR1 is SNHLY and CDR2 FYNNEI. The CDR3 loop reads CASQVGGPSGNTIYF. The CDR3 DNA is TGTGCCAGCCAGGTCGGTGGCCCCTCTGGAAACACCATATATTTT.

The J gene is TRBJ1-6, the V gene TRBV7-9; a possible D gene is TRBD1 (5 bases). Trimming took 1 base from V and 7 from J, leaving 17 bases between them. This CDR3 comprises 17 residues. Germline V gene sequence: CDR1 SEHNR, CDR2 FQNEAQ (reference sequence). In DNA form, the CDR3 reads TGTGCCAGCAGCTTAGTCACCCTCGGGGGTACGAATTCACCCCTCCACTTT. Protein product: CASSLVTLGGTNSPLHF.

This clone was seen only a few times. The rearrangement links TRBV7-9 to TRBJ1-1; D may be TRBD1 (6 bases). The CDR3 loop spans 13 amino acids. V lost 5 bases and J lost 3, with 10 bases in between. Germline V CDR1 and CDR2: SEHNR, FQNEAQ (reference sequence). The DNA of the CDR3 is TGTGCCAGCAGCCCTAAGGGGGACACTGAAGCTTTCTTT. Protein: CASSPKGDTEAFF.

This clone was detected a few times. The rearrangement uses TRBV7-9 and TRBJ1-1; D gene uncertain. V lost 5 bases and J lost 8, with 12 bases in between. Looked up from germline, CDR1 is SEHNR and CDR2 is FQNEAQ (reference sequence). The CDR3 length is 12 residues. CDR3 DNA: TGTGCCAGCAGCAGAGGTTATCTCGAAGCTTTCTTT. Protein: CASSRGYLEAFF.

The V and J genes are TRBV6-1 and TRBJ1-5; TRBD1 matches at 7 bases. CDR3 length: 14 amino acids. Germline lookup yields CDR1 MNHNS and CDR2 SASEGT. The V and J ends lost 8 bases and 6 bases, in that order; junction bases with no gene match: 10. CDR3 sequence: CASVRQGNLQPQHF. In DNA, the CDR3 is TGTGCCAGCGTACGACAGGGAAATCTTCAGCCCCAGCATTTT.

The chain has TRBV9 and TRBJ2-5; 9 bases match TRBD2. Per the germline V gene, CDR1 is SGDLS and CDR2 is YYNGEE. This CDR3 spans 16 amino acids. V lost 0 bases to trimming and J lost 5 bases; unmatched junction nucleotides: 8. CDR3 coding DNA: TGTGCCAGCAGCGTAGTGGCGGGGGGGCCTCCGGAGACCCAGTACTTC. Translated: CASSVVAGGPPETQYF. The full variable domain, in which reference TRBV9 and TRBJ2-5 provide the parts outside the CDR3, is DSGVTQTPKHLITATGQRVTLRCSPRSGDLSVYWYQQSLDQGLQFLIQYYNGEERAKGNILERFSAQQFPDLHSELNLSSLELGDSALYFCASSVVAGGPPETQYFGPGTRLLVL.

The chain employs TRBV7-9 and TRBJ1-5; TRBD1 aligns across 7 bases. With 6 bases clipped from V and 5 bases from J, the junction kept 4 bases outside the gene matches. Germline V gives CDR1 SEHNR, CDR2 FQNEAQ (reference sequence). CDR3 size: 13 residues. The CDR3 loop is CASRVDRDQPQHF. CDR3 nucleotides: TGTGCCAGCAGAGTCGACAGGGATCAGCCCCAGCATTTT.

This clone was detected only a few times. The chain combines TRBV2 with TRBJ1-5, with TRBD1 matching 7 bases. Unmatched junction bases numbered 7, after V lost 10 bases and J lost 4 bases. Per germline, CDR1 SNHLY and CDR2 FYNNEI. The CDR3 spans 13 residues. Here the CDR3 reads CATKNRGNQPQHF. CDR3 bases: TGTGCCACCAAGAACAGGGGAAATCAGCCCCAGCATTTT.

This clone was detected a few times. The chain combines TRBV19 with TRBJ1-5; D is unclear. The V gene lost 3 bases and the J gene lost 0 bases, with 12 bases spanning the gap. The CDR3 is made up of 16 amino acids. The germline gives CDR1 LNHDA, CDR2 SQIVND (reference sequence). CDR3: CASSMTRVYSNQPQHF. CDR3 in DNA: TGTGCCAGTAGTATGACACGAGTTTATAGCAATCAGCCCCAGCATTTT.

This sequence joins TRBV27 and TRBJ2-6; 8 bases match TRBD1. The CDR3 has 15 residues. Trimming removed 4 bases from V and 2 bases from J; junction bases left unmatched: 1. Germline lookup yields CDR1 MNHEY and CDR2 SMNVEV (reference sequence). The CDR3 nucleotides are TGTGCCAGCAGTTCCAGGGGGCCTGGGGCCAACGTCCTGACTTTC. Amino acids: CASSSRGPGANVLTF.

The CDR3 is CASSLTGHSQETQYF. DNA for the CDR3: TGTGCCAGCAGTTTAACGGGACACTCCCAAGAGACCCAGTACTTC. This chain uses TRBV28 with TRBJ2-5; D is possibly TRBD1 (6 bases). The germline gives CDR1 MDHEN, CDR2 SYDVKM. The V gene lost 2 bases and the J gene lost 1 base, with 11 bases spanning the gap. This CDR3 has 15 amino acids.

The chain's CDR3 is CAIHGVPGELFF. The CDR3, as DNA: TGTGCCATCCACGGGGTGCCCGGGGAGCTGTTTTTT. This chain links TRBV19 with TRBJ2-2; TRBD2 is a possible D gene (5 bases). CDR1 is LNHDA and CDR2 is SQIVND in the germline V gene (reference sequence). V gave up 10 bases and J gave up 6 bases, with 12 bases separating them. This CDR3 spans 12 amino acids.

This clone was counted only a few times. The CDR3 sequence is CASIGLAGHLETQYF. CDR3 nucleotide sequence: TGTGCCAGCATCGGACTAGCGGGACACCTAGAGACCCAGTACTTC. The chain links TRBV6-6 to TRBJ2-5; 12 nucleotides align to TRBD2. This CDR3 is built from 15 residues. Germline V lookup: CDR1 MNHNY, CDR2 SVGAGI (reference sequence). Trimming at V came to 7 bases and at J to 4 bases, leaving 7 bases not matched to a gene.

This clone has only a few counts. The chain has TRBV6-6 and TRBJ1-5; tentatively, D is TRBD1 (6 bases). Germline CDR1 is MNHNY and CDR2 is SVGAGI (reference sequence). This CDR3 has 14 residues. V was trimmed by 5 bases and J by 6 bases, leaving 14 bases between them. CDR3 loop: CASSIQGVSQPQHF. The CDR3 coding sequence is TGTGCCAGCAGTATACAGGGTGTGAGTCAGCCCCAGCATTTT.

The chain joins TRBV2 to TRBJ2-5, with a tentative D call TRBD2 (5 bases). Germline-derived CDR1 and CDR2 are SNHLY and FYNNEI. CDR3 length: 13 amino acids. Trimming pared 8 bases from V and 4 bases from J, leaving 14 bases between. As DNA, the CDR3 is TGTGCCAGCCAGATCCGGGGTCGAGAGACCCAGTACTTC. Encoded protein: CASQIRGRETQYF.

The chain joins TRBV10-2 to TRBJ2-7; 15 positions agree with TRBD2. Trimming took 7 bases from V and 5 from J; bases not matched to a gene: 9. This CDR3 region has 16 residues. Germline CDR1 and CDR2: WSHSY and SAAADI. The CDR3 bases are TGCGCCAGCAAAGGACTAGCGGGAGGGAGCCCCCACGAGCAGTACTTC. As protein: CASKGLAGGSPHEQYF.

J is TRBJ2-5 and V is TRBV18; possible D gene TRBD1, 5 bases. The J call could be wrong; TRBJ2-7 is a better fit for the DNA end. The CDR3 is 13 residues long. Germline V lookup: CDR1 KGHSH, CDR2 LQKENI. The CDR3: CASSPCRDCEQYF. The CDR3, as DNA: TGTGCCAGCTCACCATGCAGGGATTGCGAGCAGTACTTC.

The chain combines TRBV27 with TRBJ2-7; weak D call: TRBD1 (5 bases). CDR3 length: 14 amino acids. V shed 6 bases and J shed 6 bases, with 18 bases lying between them. Germline V lookup: CDR1 MNHEY, CDR2 SMNVEV (reference sequence). As DNA, the CDR3 is TGTGCCAGCAGACTACAGGAGCCTCGCTCCGAGCAGTACTTC. Translated, it gives CASRLQEPRSEQYF.

Only a few counts were recorded for this clone. The rearrangement joins TRBV5-4 to TRBJ1-1; the D gene is possibly TRBD1 (6 bases). CDR3 length equals 15 residues. Trimming removed 1 base from V and 5 bases from J, with 15 bases in between. The germline gives CDR1 SGHNT, CDR2 YYREEE (reference sequence). Written as DNA, the CDR3 is TGTGCCAGCAGCTTGTCAAACAGGGAAGGTACTGAAGCTTTCTTT. It encodes CASSLSNREGTEAFF.

J is TRBJ2-1 and V is TRBV5-1; 11 nucleotides line up with TRBD2. The CDR3 extends over 15 amino acids. Germline assignment: CDR1 SGHRS and CDR2 YFSETQ. Trimming cost V 0 bases and J 7 bases; bases outside gene matches: 3. CDR3 DNA sequence: TGCGCCAGCAGCTTGGATAGCGGGAGGGCAAATGAGCAGTTCTTC. The encoded protein is CASSLDSGRANEQFF.

On this clone: One end of the junction varies from germline; a read error may be responsible. V is TRBV7-9 and J is TRBJ2-7; 9 bases match TRBD1. Germline-derived CDR1 and CDR2 are SEHNR and FQNEAQ (reference sequence). There are 15 residues in the CDR3. CDR3 nucleotide sequence: TGTTCCAGCAGCTTGGACAGGGGTAGCTCCTACGAGCAGTACTTC. It is translated as CSSSLDRGSSYEQYF. Supplemented by reference TRBV7-9 and TRBJ2-7, the full variable domain reads DTGVSQNPRHKITKRGQNVTFRCDPISEHNRLYWYRQTLGQGPEFLTYFQNEAQLEKSRLLSDRFSAERPKGSFSTLEIQRTEQGDSAMYLCSSSLDRGSSYEQYFGPGTRLTVT.

V and J are TRBV7-2 and TRBJ2-7; D remains ambiguous. This CDR3 region has 15 residues. Trimming left V 5 bases short and J 1 base short, with 15 bases between. In germline, CDR1 is SGHTA, CDR2 FQGNSA. The CDR3 coding sequence is TGTGCCAGCAGCCTAACAGCATTACTTTCCTACGAGCAGTACTTC. It yields the protein CASSLTALLSYEQYF.

The CDR3 DNA reads TGTGCCAGCAGTTCGGACAGGGGAGGCGAAAAACTGTTTTTT. Encoded protein: CASSSDRGGEKLFF. V and J are TRBV28 and TRBJ1-4, with 9 bases identical to TRBD1. The CDR3 is 14 amino acids. Germline-derived CDR1 and CDR2 are MDHEN and SYDVKM. V shed 4 bases, J shed 8 bases, and the junction held 5 bases outside the gene matches.

A word on this clone: Relative to the germline gene, one junction end is altered; a read error may explain this. V usage is TRBV18 and J usage is TRBJ2-3; 10 positions agree with TRBD2. Germline V gives CDR1 KGHSH, CDR2 LQKENI. The length of the CDR3 is 12 residues. CDR3 amino acids: CASSPPSGGEDF. CDR3 sequence (DNA): TGTGCCAGCTCACCGCCTAGCGGGGGCGAGGATTTT. The full variable domain, rest sourced from reference TRBV18 and TRBJ2-3, is NAGVMQNPRHLVRRRGQEARLRCSPMKGHSHVYWYRQLPEEGLKFMVYLQKENIIDESGMPKERFSAEFPKEGPSILRIQQVVRGDSAAYFCASSPPSGGEDFGPGTRLTVL.

This chain connects TRBV5-4 to TRBJ2-7, with TRBD2 identical over 12 bases. CDR3 length: 17 residues. Germline CDR1 and CDR2: SGHNT and YYREEE (reference sequence). Unmatched junction bases numbered 4, after V lost 0 bases and J lost 0 bases. CDR3 nucleotides: TGTGCCAGCAGCTTGGGACAACTAGCGGGAGGCTCCTACGAGCAGTACTTC. Its protein is CASSLGQLAGGSYEQYF.

V usage is TRBV7-8 and J usage is TRBJ1-5, with 8 bases lining up with TRBD1. The germline CDR1 and CDR2 sequences are SGHVS and FQNEAQ. The CDR3 is made up of 15 amino acids. After removal of 5 bases from V and 5 bases from J, the junction contained 8 bases not matched to a gene. The CDR3 loop reads CASSQDREKYQPQHF. The CDR3 DNA reads TGTGCCAGCAGCCAGGACAGGGAAAAGTATCAGCCCCAGCATTTT.

In its sample, this clone was seen a few times. The gene calls are TRBV27 and TRBJ2-7; D is unresolved. V was cut by 2 bases and J by 2 bases, with 10 bases left in between. The germline V gene encodes CDR1 MNHEY and CDR2 SMNVEV (reference sequence). The CDR3 has 14 residues. As DNA, the CDR3 is TGTGCCAGCAGTTTAAGTCAGGTTGCCTACGAGCAGTACTTC. As protein: CASSLSQVAYEQYF.

This rearrangement joins TRBV5-4 to TRBJ1-1, with D uncertain. The V gene's germline CDR1 is SGHNT and CDR2 YYREEE (reference sequence). Trimming took 0 bases from V and 0 from J, leaving 3 bases between them. The CDR3 loop spans 13 amino acids. This CDR3 is CASSLGMNTEAFF. CDR3 DNA: TGTGCCAGCAGCTTGGGTATGAACACTGAAGCTTTCTTT.

This rearrangement joins TRBV6-1 to TRBJ2-7; 8 bases are a match to TRBD2. The CDR3 loop spans 14 amino acids. Looked up from germline, CDR1 is MNHNS and CDR2 is SASEGT. Trimming at V came to 2 bases and at J to 5 bases, leaving 5 bases not matched to a gene. In DNA form, the CDR3 reads TGTGCCAGCAGTGAACGGGGGGGTGGTCACGAGCAGTACTTC. This translates into CASSERGGGHEQYF.

The rearrangement links TRBV11-3 to TRBJ1-5; D not certain. The CDR3 has 14 amino acids. Germline CDR1 SGHNT, CDR2 YENEEA. CDR3 loop: CANQAQILNQPQHF. The CDR3, as DNA: TGTGCTAACCAGGCCCAGATCCTCAATCAGCCCCAGCATTTT.

The CDR3 DNA reads as TGTGCCAGCAGTTTACTCGCGGCAGGGATGGGGGAGCAGTACTTC. Its translation is CASSLLAAGMGEQYF. The J gene is TRBJ2-7, the V gene TRBV27, with a possible D match to TRBD1 (5 bases). This CDR3 contains 15 residues. CDR1 MNHEY and CDR2 SMNVEV come from the germline V gene (reference sequence). Trimming cost V 2 bases and J 7 bases, with 18 bases left between them.